Listed below are T cell receptor beta chains from one sample, sequenced in a study of blood T cell repertoires in COVID-19. Sequencing used immunoSEQ multiplex PCR; TCRdb keeps in-frame clones, though not all of them. In the table there are 330,000 or so clones, roughly 84% of which are singletons. Source material: PBMCs or T cells enriched from blood (not recorded which). The receptors here all came from a woman aged 30 to 39 who had recovered from COVID-19. Both conserved end residues are part of each CDR3. D genes are given only for firm matches. Only some rows state a clone size, as once, few, many or a class for expanded clones.

d_call	clone_size	v_call	j_call	cdr3_aa	cdr3_nt
TRBD2	.	TRBV10-3	TRBJ2-7	CASSGLGTSGSLYEQYF	TGTGCCAGCTCTGGACTTGGGACTAGCGGGAGTCTCTACGAGCAGTACTTC
.	.	TRBV27	TRBJ1-6	CASSFNIGDSPLHF	TGTGCCAGCAGTTTCAATATAGGGGATTCACCCCTCCACTTT
TRBD1	.	TRBV4-1	TRBJ2-5	CASSHLGQGITQETQYF	TGCGCCAGCAGCCATTTGGGACAGGGAATTACTCAAGAGACCCAGTACTTC
.	.	TRBV25-1	TRBJ1-2	CASSLAMAGGRYTF	TGTGCCAGCAGCCTCGCGATGGCGGGGGGACGCTACACCTTC
.	.	TRBV11-2	TRBJ1-3	CASSLEMQGSGNTIYF	TGTGCCAGCAGCTTAGAAATGCAGGGATCTGGAAACACCATATATTTT
TRBD2	.	TRBV5-4	TRBJ2-7	CASSSSAGVSSEQYF	TGTGCCAGCAGCTCTTCAGCGGGAGTATCAAGCGAGCAGTACTTC
TRBD1	.	TRBV6-5	TRBJ1-1	CASRRTGLGPEAFF	TGTGCCAGCCGCCGGACAGGGCTTGGCCCTGAAGCTTTCTTT
TRBD1	.	TRBV3-1/TRBV3-2	TRBJ2-7	CASSQDVGVTGVPYEQYF	TGTGCCAGCAGCCAAGATGTTGGGGTGACAGGGGTCCCCTACGAGCAGTACTTC
.	few	TRBV12-3/TRBV12-4	TRBJ2-7	CASTFGGSYEQYF	TGTGCCAGCACCTTCGGGGGATCCTACGAGCAGTACTTC
.	.	TRBV19	TRBJ2-1	CASSAGLYNEQFF	TGTGCCAGTAGCGCCGGACTGTACAATGAGCAGTTCTTC
TRBD1	.	TRBV5-6	TRBJ1-2	CASSPRQGRGGYTF	TGTGCCAGCAGCCCCCGACAGGGTAGAGGTGGCTACACATTC
.	.	TRBV19	TRBJ1-4	CASSSLGTDSTNEKLFF	TGTGCCAGTAGTTCTTTGGGGACTGACTCAACTAATGAAAAACTGTTTTTT
.	.	TRBV19	TRBJ1-2	CASSIPDRRRGYTF	TGTGCCAGTAGTATTCCCGACAGGAGAAGGGGCTACACCTTC
.	.	TRBV19	TRBJ1-6	CATNPFRGAPLHF	TGTGCCACTAACCCTTTCCGGGGGGCACCCCTCCACTTT
.	.	TRBV19	TRBJ2-5	CASSIAGDRETQYF	TGTGCCAGTAGTATAGCGGGGGATCGGGAGACCCAGTACTTC
.	.	TRBV19	TRBJ1-2	CASSLDKLYGYTF	TGTGCCAGTAGTCTAGACAAACTCTATGGCTACACCTTC
.	.	TRBV27	TRBJ2-1	CASSLMLGGEQFF	TGTGCCAGCAGTTTAATGCTAGGAGGGGAGCAGTTCTTC
.	.	TRBV7-9	TRBJ1-6	CASSSGFPLHF	TGTGCCAGCAGCTCAGGGTTCCCCCTCCACTTT
.	.	TRBV27	TRBJ2-7	CASSVLRGTGTWEQYF	TGTGCCAGCAGTGTCCTAAGAGGGACTGGGACTTGGGAGCAGTACTTC
.	.	TRBV3-1/TRBV3-2	TRBJ2-7	CASSHFGGTYEQYF	TGTGCCAGCAGCCATTTCGGCGGTACCTACGAGCAGTACTTC
TRBD1	.	TRBV5-6	TRBJ2-3	CASSPGRTGMADTQYF	TGTGCCAGCAGCCCCGGACGGACAGGGATGGCAGATACGCAGTATTTT
TRBD1	.	TRBV27	TRBJ2-7	CASSLNRGRQQYF	TGTGCCAGCAGTTTAAACAGGGGGCGACAGCAGTACTTC
.	.	TRBV14	TRBJ2-7	CASSQQGGHEQYF	TGTGCCAGCAGCCAACAGGGGGGCCACGAGCAGTACTTC
.	.	TRBV3-1/TRBV3-2	TRBJ2-3	CASSQETITDTQYF	TGTGCCAGCAGCCAAGAAACTATCACAGATACGCAGTATTTT
.	once	TRBV30	TRBJ2-7	CAWSVVRGEQYF	TGTGCCTGGAGTGTAGTGCGGGGCGAGCAGTACTTC
TRBD2	.	TRBV6-2/TRBV6-3	TRBJ2-1	CASSQPYRTSGGGPGEQFF	TGTGCCAGCAGCCAGCCTTATCGGACTAGCGGGGGGGGCCCCGGTGAGCAGTTCTTC
TRBD2	.	TRBV11-2	TRBJ2-7	CASSLISGGLEQYF	TGTGCCAGCAGCTTAATCAGCGGGGGGCTCGAGCAGTACTTC
TRBD2	.	TRBV5-6	TRBJ2-2	CASSGTGLKGLAATGELFF	TGTGCCAGCAGCGGTACAGGGCTCAAAGGACTAGCGGCCACCGGGGAGCTGTTTTTT
.	.	TRBV4-1	TRBJ2-5	CASSPHVGGKETQYF	TGCGCCAGCAGCCCCCACGTAGGAGGGAAAGAGACCCAGTACTTC
TRBD1	.	TRBV10-3	TRBJ1-1	CAITPGQLNTEAFF	TGTGCCATCACCCCGGGACAGCTGAACACTGAAGCTTTCTTT